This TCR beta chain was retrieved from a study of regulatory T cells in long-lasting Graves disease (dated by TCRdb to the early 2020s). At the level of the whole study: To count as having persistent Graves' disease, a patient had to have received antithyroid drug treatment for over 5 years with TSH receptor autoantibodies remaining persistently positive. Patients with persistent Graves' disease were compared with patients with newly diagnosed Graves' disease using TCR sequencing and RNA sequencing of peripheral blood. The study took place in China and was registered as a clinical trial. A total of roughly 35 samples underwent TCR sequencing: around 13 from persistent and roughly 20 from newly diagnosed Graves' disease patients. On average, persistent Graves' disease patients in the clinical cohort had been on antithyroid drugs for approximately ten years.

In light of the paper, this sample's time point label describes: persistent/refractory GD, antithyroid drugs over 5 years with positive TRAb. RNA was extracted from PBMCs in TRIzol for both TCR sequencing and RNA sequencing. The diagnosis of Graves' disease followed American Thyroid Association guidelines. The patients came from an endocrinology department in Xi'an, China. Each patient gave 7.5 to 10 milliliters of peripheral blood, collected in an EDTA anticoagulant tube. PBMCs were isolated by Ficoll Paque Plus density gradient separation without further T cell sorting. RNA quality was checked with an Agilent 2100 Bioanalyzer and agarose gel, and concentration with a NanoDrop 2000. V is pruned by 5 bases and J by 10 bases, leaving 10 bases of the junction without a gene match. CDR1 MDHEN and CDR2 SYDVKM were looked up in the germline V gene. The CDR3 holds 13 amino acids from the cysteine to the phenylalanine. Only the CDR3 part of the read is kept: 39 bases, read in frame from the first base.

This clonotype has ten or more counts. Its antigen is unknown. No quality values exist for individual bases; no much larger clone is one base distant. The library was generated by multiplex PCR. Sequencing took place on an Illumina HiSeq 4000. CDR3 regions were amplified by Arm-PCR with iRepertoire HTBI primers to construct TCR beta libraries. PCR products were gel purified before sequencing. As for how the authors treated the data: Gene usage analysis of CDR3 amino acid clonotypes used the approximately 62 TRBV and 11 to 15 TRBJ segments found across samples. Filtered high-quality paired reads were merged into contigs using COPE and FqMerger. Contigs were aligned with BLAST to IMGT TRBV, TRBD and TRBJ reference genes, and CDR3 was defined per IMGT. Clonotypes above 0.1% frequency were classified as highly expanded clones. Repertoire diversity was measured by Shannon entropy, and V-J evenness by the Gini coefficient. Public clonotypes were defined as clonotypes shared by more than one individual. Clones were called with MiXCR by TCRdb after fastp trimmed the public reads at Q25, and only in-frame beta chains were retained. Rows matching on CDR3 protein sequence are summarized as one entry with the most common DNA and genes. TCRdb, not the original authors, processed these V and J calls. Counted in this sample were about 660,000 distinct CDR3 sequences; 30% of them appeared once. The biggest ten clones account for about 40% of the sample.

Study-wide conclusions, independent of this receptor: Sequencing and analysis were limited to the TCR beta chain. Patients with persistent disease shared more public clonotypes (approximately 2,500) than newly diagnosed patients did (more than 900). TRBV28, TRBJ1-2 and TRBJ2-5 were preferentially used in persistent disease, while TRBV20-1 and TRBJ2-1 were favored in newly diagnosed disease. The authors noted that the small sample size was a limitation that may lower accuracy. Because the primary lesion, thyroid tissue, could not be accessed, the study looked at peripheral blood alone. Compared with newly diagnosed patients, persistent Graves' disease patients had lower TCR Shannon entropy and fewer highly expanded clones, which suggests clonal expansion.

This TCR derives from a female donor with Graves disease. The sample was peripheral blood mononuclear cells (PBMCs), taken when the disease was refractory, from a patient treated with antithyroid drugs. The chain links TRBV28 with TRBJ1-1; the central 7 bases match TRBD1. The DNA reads TGTGCCAGCAGTCTTTCCTATCAGGGGGTAGCTTTCTTT. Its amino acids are CASSLSYQGVAFF.